A selection of T cell receptor beta chains follows, all from one sample in a study of siplizumab effects on memory and regulatory T cells. Only in-frame clones appear in the TCRdb table, and some are missing; sequencing was by immunoSEQ multiplex PCR. The sample has 70,000 to 100,000 clones, 90% to 95% seen once. Sequences were obtained from CD8+ T cells sorted from blood. The receptors were sampled from a human donor in good health. Both conserved end residues are part of each CDR3. The D gene is left open where the match is weak.

DNA | CDR3 | J | V | D
TGTGCCAGCAGATCAGGGGTGGGAAACACCGGGGAGCTGTTTTTT | CASRSGVGNTGELFF | TRBJ2-2 | TRBV6-5 | -
TGTGCCAGCAGCCAAGATGAGGCAGGGGAGCTGTTTTTT | CASSQDEAGELFF | TRBJ2-2 | TRBV4-2 | -
TGTGCCAGCAGTTCTTACAAATTGGGGGCCACAGATACGCAGTATTTT | CASSSYKLGATDTQYF | TRBJ2-3 | TRBV6-5 | -
TGTGCTAGTGGCCAGACCCCGGGACTAGCGGAGTCCTACGAGCAGTACTTC | CASGQTPGLAESYEQYF | TRBJ2-7 | TRBV12-5 | TRBD2
TGTGCCAGCAGCTTAGACTACCGCACCGGGGAGCTGTTTTTT | CASSLDYRTGELFF | TRBJ2-2 | TRBV7-6 | -
TGTGCCAGCAGCCCCAGACAGGGGTTGGCGGAGACCCAGTACTTC | CASSPRQGLAETQYF | TRBJ2-5 | TRBV7-9 | TRBD1
TGTGCCAGCAGCCGCCGGGACAGGGTCTCAGGAAACACCATATATTTT | CASSRRDRVSGNTIYF | TRBJ1-3 | TRBV11-1 | TRBD1
TGTGCCAGCAGTTTATATCCAAACGGACAGGAAAACACTGAAGCTTTCTTT | CASSLYPNGQENTEAFF | TRBJ1-1 | TRBV27 | TRBD1
TGCGCCAGCAGCCAAGAATCCCTGAACTATGGCTACACCTTC | CASSQESLNYGYTF | TRBJ1-2 | TRBV4-1 | -
TGTGCTAGTGGTTTCTCCCCCGGGACAGCAAGGGAGACCCAGTACTTC | CASGFSPGTARETQYF | TRBJ2-5 | TRBV12-5 | TRBD1
TGCAGCGTTCCCAAGGGGGCAGGGAGATCCTACGAGCAGTACTTC | CSVPKGAGRSYEQYF | TRBJ2-7 | TRBV29-1 | TRBD1
TGCGCCAGCAGCTTGGAGGCTAGTACAATTACAGATACGCAGTATTTT | CASSLEASTITDTQYF | TRBJ2-3 | TRBV5-1 | -
TGTGCCTGGAGTGCGGGGGCCTCCTACAATGAGCAGTTCTTC | CAWSAGASYNEQFF | TRBJ2-1 | TRBV30 | -
TGTGCCAGCAGCTTGCGAGGGGAGGGCTACACCTTC | CASSLRGEGYTF | TRBJ1-2 | TRBV5-6 | -
TGTGCCAGGGGTAGCGGGGGGGCCTTGGATGAGCAGTTCTTC | CARGSGGALDEQFF | TRBJ2-1 | TRBV6-1 | TRBD2
TGTGCCAGCAGCCCCCGGAACAGGGCTAACTATGGCTACACCTTC | CASSPRNRANYGYTF | TRBJ1-2 | TRBV7-9 | -
TGTGCCAGCAGCTTAGCTCCCGGACAGGGTCTTGGCTACACCTTC | CASSLAPGQGLGYTF | TRBJ1-2 | TRBV7-2 | TRBD1
TGTGCCATCAGTGAGTCGCCGCCAGCCAACTTTGAAGCTTTCTTT | CAISESPPANFEAFF | TRBJ1-1 | TRBV10-3 | -
TGCAGCGTTGAAGATCTGGATAGGACGGGTGAAAAACTGTTTTTT | CSVEDLDRTGEKLFF | TRBJ1-4 | TRBV29-1 | -
TGTGCCAGCAGCAACGCCGAGTATAGCTCCTACAATGAGCAGTTCTTC | CASSNAEYSSYNEQFF | TRBJ2-1 | TRBV6-6 | -
TGTGCCAGCAGCTCACAGACAGGGGTCCCCTACGAGCAGTACTTC | CASSSQTGVPYEQYF | TRBJ2-7 | TRBV11-2 | TRBD1
TGTGCCAGCGGGGGGCTACCCAGAAACGCCGGGGAGCTGTTTTTT | CASGGLPRNAGELFF | TRBJ2-2 | TRBV2 | -
TGTGCCAGCAGTTTTCCTGACAGGGCGATCGAGTACTTC | CASSFPDRAIEYF | TRBJ2-7 | TRBV28 | TRBD1
TGTGCCAGCAGCTTGTTAGGGGGCGAAGCTTTCTTT | CASSLLGGEAFF | TRBJ1-1 | TRBV5-6 | TRBD1
TGTGCCAGCAGGCCGACAGGGGGCTCCTACAATGAGCAGTTCTTC | CASRPTGGSYNEQFF | TRBJ2-1 | TRBV2 | TRBD1
TGTGCCAGCAGTTACGGGACAGGAGCAGATACGCAGTATTTT | CASSYGTGADTQYF | TRBJ2-3 | TRBV6-6 | TRBD1
TGTGCCAGCAGTCTCACCCGACACATCCAAGAGACCCAGTACTTC | CASSLTRHIQETQYF | TRBJ2-5 | TRBV28 | -